This T cell receptor (beta chain) was recovered during a study of blood T cell repertoires in COVID-19 (dated by TCRdb to about 2020). For the study in its entirety: The collaborator samples originated in the United States, Italy and Spain and spanned the acute and convalescent phases of COVID-19. The prospective study material was composed of cDNA or gDNA derived from T cells, B-cell-depleted T cells, or PBMCs. The dataset comprised deeply sampled blood TCRbeta repertoires from subjects exposed to, actively infected with, or recovered from COVID-19. The repertoires were made available in a free public database intended to serve as a resource for research on the immune response to SARS-CoV-2. Samples were obtained from the ongoing ImmuneRACE study (first 160 participants) and from 950 to 1,500 subjects provided by 6 global collaborators. Nearly every sample came with metadata listing a de-identified subject ID, COVID-19 status, age in years and sex. Where available, HLA class I and class II types were obtained from metadata supplied by the sample provider rather than from assay-based typing. General study outcomes and caveats: The amount of clinical and demographic metadata varied by source and participant and was provided uncurated.

V is cut back by 0 bases and J by 3 bases, with 3 bases in the junction unmatched. The CDR3 measures 14 amino acids from cysteine to phenylalanine. This entry keeps only the CDR3 DNA: 42 bases, framed from base 1. CDR1 and CDR2 were assigned from the germline V gene as SGHRS and YFSETQ. The collaborating institutions used their own protocols to collect whole blood in K2EDTA tubes. Collaborator samples were shipped for TCRbeta analysis as frozen whole blood, isolated PBMCs, or DNA extracted from either sample type. This clone was seen once. Its antigen remains unidentified. No base quality values were provided; no much bigger clone lies one nucleotide off. TCRbeta CDR3 regions were amplified from genomic DNA using the immunoSEQ Assay, a bias-controlled multiplex PCR. The authors' pipeline ran thus. Nucleated cell counts per sample were estimated from amplification of reference gene primers within the assay. Sequence reads were collapsed and filtered to measure the absolute abundance of every unique TCRbeta CDR3 rearrangement. Productive Simpson clonality was computed per sample as the square root of Simpson's diversity index over productive rearrangements. Imported from immuneACCESS, the table was reduced by TCRdb to in-frame sequences with V and J called. These copies leave out some clones; in studies compared against another copy, an unresolved V gene accounts for under half, and the cause of the remainder is not known. Clone size and V and J calls were adopted from that table, with D and trimming inferred from the DNA. This sample gives around 290,000 clones in total; around nine tenths of them show up just once. The ten largest clones take up about 4.6% of the sample.

The chain is assembled from TRBV5-1 and TRBJ2-7, and 7 junction bases match TRBD1. Sequencing used peripheral blood. The receptor comes from a man aged 35-49 years with acute or convalescent COVID-19. The DNA sequence is given as TGCGCCAGCAGCTTGGCCCAGGGGGTCTACGAGCAGTACTTC. Its amino acids are CASSLAQGVYEQYF.